Given below is one TCR beta chain in context. What it binds is not known. Stable Graves' hyperthyroidism meant no ophthalmopathy progression within 18 months. Orbital computed tomography, thyroid ultrasound, serum thyroxine and TRAb, and clinical symptoms together informed the diagnoses. Cells are PBMCs isolated from more than 8.5 ml of fresh blood. This entry is derived from a study of T cells in Graves' hyperthyroidism and ophthalmopathy. Study observations and caveats: Blood samples included most of the expanded thyroid clonotypes exceeding 0.001.

Amplification yielded TCR beta CDR3 regions, with RNA transcripts as the source. Using the HTBI primer set, a first-round RT-PCR was run on the TCR CDR3. One entry per CDR3 protein, called by TCRdb with MiXCR from the multiplex PCR reads. The sample consists of about 360,000 distinct CDR3 sequences, more than 20% of them appearing once. Looked up from germline, CDR1 is SQVTM and CDR2 is ANQGSEA. The CDR3 spans 14 residues. V was clipped by 7 bases and J by 1 base; unmatched bases: 9. The V and J genes are TRBV29-1 and TRBJ2-5; 7 bases line up with TRBD1. The sequence was collected from a man aged 45 to 65 with Graves' hyperthyroidism. Sequencing used blood. CDR3 loop: CSAPAGTAQETQYF. The CDR3 DNA sequence: TGCAGCGCCCCCGCCGGGACAGCCCAAGAGACCCAGTACTTC. Supplemented by reference TRBV29-1 and TRBJ2-5, the full variable domain reads SAVISQKPSRDICQRGTSLTIQCQVDSQVTMMFWYRQQPGQSLTLIATANQGSEATYESGFVIDKFPISRPNLTFSTLTVSNMSPEDSSIYLCSAPAGTAQETQYFGPGTRLLVL.